This T cell receptor beta chain was identified in a study of cytomegalovirus exposure and HLA in healthy donors. Whole-study context: One earlier analysis, a look at 180 million or so T cells, found approximately 120 million unique TCR beta sequences. Points from the study as a whole: Reportedly, cytomegalovirus status was diagnosed with high sensitivity and specificity. Across donors, most TCRs were seen rarely, yet some public ones were widespread. The study listed approximately 160 cytomegalovirus-associated TCR beta chains.

A remark on this clone: Antigen specificity is unknown.

The CDR3 has 15 amino acids. Germline CDR1 reads SGDLS; CDR2 reads YYNGEE. The V segment lost 2 bases and the J segment 10 bases; nucleotides outside the gene matches: 11. PCR used 60 Vbeta primers and 13 Jbeta primers. The data were produced by immunoSEQ multiplex PCR, yet TCRdb's version contains in-frame clones alone and is incomplete. The sample records 120,000 or so clones, roughly 80% being singletons. This clonotype originated in a man under 40 in good health and CMV-seronegative. This sequence joins TRBV9 and TRBJ2-1; 8 nucleotides match TRBD1. Sequenced input: PBMCs. This CDR3 reads CASSVGTGPPGEQFF. CDR3 coding DNA: TGTGCCAGCAGCGTGGGGACAGGCCCTCCGGGAGAGCAGTTCTTC.